This TCR beta chain was sequenced during a study of PD-1 blockade in classical Hodgkin lymphoma. This clone showed up many times. The antigen is not known. The protocol was immunoSEQ multiplex PCR, while the TCRdb copy is restricted to in-frame clones and leaves out a portion. The sample holds under 70,000 clones, about two thirds seen once. Study results and limitations: Newly diagnosed patients were reported to start with lower TCR diversity than healthy donors.

V dropped 3 bases and J dropped 7; count of bases not matched to a gene: 5. This CDR3 region has 13 residues. Germline V gives CDR1 SQVTM, CDR2 ANQGSEA. Every one of the patients relapsed after autologous stem cell transplantation (brentuximab vedotin exposure was variable). V is TRBV29-1 and J is TRBJ2-1, with TRBD1 identical over 8 bases. This TCR came from a human donor with classical Hodgkin lymphoma. The sample here was peripheral blood mononuclear cells (PBMCs), taken before the second cycle of nivolumab. The CDR3 DNA sequence: TGCAGCGTTGAGACAGGGGTCGGGAATGAGCAGTTCTTC. Residues: CSVETGVGNEQFF.